The 28 T cell receptor beta chains below come from one sample, sequenced in a study of blood T cell repertoires in COVID-19. Some clones are missing from TCRdb's copy, which holds only in-frame ones; the method was immunoSEQ multiplex PCR. The profile shows 100,000 to 150,000 clones, almost 70% of them singletons. The sequenced sample was peripheral blood. All receptors come from a woman in her 70s with acute or convalescent COVID-19.

Details on this clone: A much bigger clone sits one base away, suggesting this may be a read error. This chain uses TRBV16 with TRBJ1-2; the D gene is possibly TRBD1 (5 bases). This CDR3 is built from 11 residues. V was pared by 4 bases and J by 6 bases, with 6 bases between. Germline V gene data show CDR1 as KGHSY and CDR2 as FQNENV. CDR3 sequence (DNA): TGTGCCAGCAGCCCAGGGCATGGCTACACCTTC. Its translation is CASSPGHGYTF. The variable domain in full, with the rest retrieved from reference TRBV16 and TRBJ1-2, is GEEVAQTPKHLVRGEGQKAKLYCAPIKGHSYVFWYQQVLKNEFKFLISFQNENVFDETGMPKERFSAKCLPNSPCSLEIQATKLEDSAVYFCASSPGHGYTFGSGTRLTVV.

The chain uses TRBV11-3 and TRBJ1-1; a possible D gene is TRBD1 (5 bases). The V gene lost 3 bases and the J gene lost 1 base, with 9 bases spanning the gap. The length of the CDR3 is 14 residues. CDR1 and CDR2 from the germline V gene are SGHNT and YENEEA. The CDR3 sequence: CASSLNTGNTEAFF. The CDR3 region has the DNA TGTGCCAGCAGCTTGAACACAGGGAACACTGAAGCTTTCTTT.

The genes are TRBV5-1 and TRBJ1-1, with TRBD1 as a possible D gene (6 bases). Trimming took 2 bases from V and 7 from J, leaving 9 bases between them. Germline assignment: CDR1 SGHRS and CDR2 YFSETQ. The CDR3 extends over 12 amino acids. DNA of the CDR3: TGCGCCAGCAGCTTTGAGACAGGTGAAGCTTTCTTT. Its translation: CASSFETGEAFF.

This rearrangement joins TRBV19 to TRBJ2-5; D possibly corresponds to TRBD2 (6 bases). The CDR3 contains 15 residues. Germline loops: CDR1 LNHDA, CDR2 SQIVND (reference sequence). Trimming left V 8 bases short and J 4 bases short, with 20 bases between. In DNA form, the CDR3 reads TGTGCCAGTTCTGTCGAGGCGGGGCCGCCAGAGACCCAGTACTTC. This codes for CASSVEAGPPETQYF.

V and J are TRBV7-2 and TRBJ2-5, with 9 nucleotides matching TRBD1. With 3 bases clipped from V and 4 bases from J, the junction kept 3 bases outside the gene matches. CDR1 SGHTA and CDR2 FQGNSA come from the germline V gene. The CDR3 contains 14 residues. The CDR3 loop reads CASSLGTGIETQYF. The CDR3 region has the DNA TGTGCCAGCAGCTTGGGGACAGGGATAGAGACCCAGTACTTC.

V and J are TRBV5-1 and TRBJ1-1; 9 bases are shared with TRBD1. Looked up from germline, CDR1 is SGHRS and CDR2 is YFSETQ. This CDR3 spans 17 amino acids. Unmatched junction bases numbered 14, after V lost 5 bases and J lost 3 bases. CDR3 nucleotides: TGCGCCAGCAGACCCGCGGGACAGGGCCTGGGGGACACTGAAGCTTTCTTT. Translating gives CASRPAGQGLGDTEAFF. The full variable domain, with the rest looked up from reference TRBV5-1 and TRBJ1-1, is KAGVTQTPRYLIKTRGQQVTLSCSPISGHRSVSWYQQTPGQGLQFLFEYFSETQRNKGNFPGRFSGRQFSNSRSEMNVSTLELGDSALYLCASRPAGQGLGDTEAFFGQGTRLTVV.

The chain is built from TRBV6-5 and TRBJ2-1; possibly TRBD2 for D (6 bases). CDR3 size: 15 residues. Germline V CDR1 and CDR2: MNHEY, SVGAGI. The V end was cut by 7 bases, the J end by 3 bases, with 16 bases between. The CDR3 loop is CASNRESVSYNEQFF. CDR3 bases: TGTGCCAGCAACCGGGAGAGTGTTAGCTACAATGAGCAGTTCTTC.

The V gene is TRBV6-5, the J gene TRBJ2-2; a weak D match, TRBD1 (6 bases). From germline, CDR1 is MNHEY and CDR2 SVGAGI. Trimming took off 8 bases at V and 4 bases at J, with 14 bases between the two ends. CDR3 length: 14 amino acids. The CDR3 DNA sequence: TGTGCCAGCGAGGAGACAGGAGTCACCGGGGAGCTGTTTTTT. Protein product: CASEETGVTGELFF.

This clone was counted only a few times. The V and J genes are TRBV11-2 and TRBJ2-2; D may be TRBD1 (5 bases). V dropped 3 bases and J dropped 1 base, with 12 bases sitting between them. The CDR3 length is 16 residues. Germline V gene sequence: CDR1 SGHAT, CDR2 FQNNGV. The CDR3 sequence is CASSFPYRLNTGELFF. In DNA form, the CDR3 reads TGTGCCAGCAGCTTCCCGTACAGGTTGAACACCGGGGAGCTGTTTTTT. Looking up the rest from reference TRBV11-2 and TRBJ2-2 gives the full variable domain: EAGVAQSPRYKIIEKRQSVAFWCNPISGHATLYWYQQILGQGPKLLIQFQNNGVVDDSQLPKDRFSAERLKGVDSTLKIQPAKLEDSAVYLCASSFPYRLNTGELFFGEGSRLTVL.

In its sample, this clone was seen a few times. The V and J genes are TRBV19 and TRBJ2-5; possible D gene TRBD1, 5 bases. V was cut by 6 bases and J by 0 bases, with 8 bases left in between. The CDR3 has 13 amino acids. The germline V gene has CDR1 LNHDA and CDR2 SQIVND (reference sequence). The CDR3 loop is CASRAGYQETQYF. CDR3 coding DNA: TGTGCCAGTAGGGCAGGGTACCAAGAGACCCAGTACTTC.

This clone is deemed medium-sized (0.01 to 0.1%). V and J are TRBV4-3 and TRBJ1-2; D remains unclear. The CDR3 spans 16 residues. V lost 0 bases, J lost 4 bases, and 15 bases lay in between. CDR1 is LGHNA and CDR2 is YSLEER in the germline V gene. The CDR3 region is CASSQDSSSQFYGYTF. Written as DNA, the CDR3 is TGCGCCAGCAGCCAAGACAGTTCTTCTCAGTTCTATGGCTACACCTTC.

This sequence joins TRBV14 and TRBJ2-5; D unresolved. The CDR3 covers 14 residues. Trimming stripped 2 bases from V and 4 bases from J, with 11 bases between. Germline V gene sequence: CDR1 SGHDN, CDR2 FVKESK. CDR3 in amino acids: CASSQLALGETQYF. CDR3 in DNA: TGTGCCAGCAGCCAATTAGCCCTGGGAGAGACCCAGTACTTC.

The V gene is TRBV5-1, the J gene TRBJ1-2, with D unresolved. The CDR3 is 13 residues long. V lost 0 bases and J lost 1, with 4 bases in between. CDR1 is SGHRS, CDR2 YFSETQ, per germline. For the CDR3, the DNA is TGCGCCAGCAGCTTGGACAATAACTATGGCTACACCTTC. Residues: CASSLDNNYGYTF. Full variable domain (missing parts from reference TRBV5-1 and TRBJ1-2): KAGVTQTPRYLIKTRGQQVTLSCSPISGHRSVSWYQQTPGQGLQFLFEYFSETQRNKGNFPGRFSGRQFSNSRSEMNVSTLELGDSALYLCASSLDNNYGYTFGSGTRLTVV.

This clone occurred a few times. The chain employs TRBV28 and TRBJ2-7; 9 positions agree with TRBD1. The CDR3 length is 13 residues. Per germline, CDR1 MDHEN and CDR2 SYDVKM. The ends lost 8 bases at V and 7 bases at J; junction bases unmatched: 9. Here the CDR3 DNA reads TGTGCCAGCGGATGGACAGGGGTAATGGAGCAGTACTTC. Protein product: CASGWTGVMEQYF.

To note about this clone: This sequence is one base from a far larger clone and is likely a read error. The chain joins TRBV7-2 to TRBJ2-7; a possible D gene is TRBD1 (6 bases). Germline V lookup: CDR1 SGHTA, CDR2 FQGNSA. This CDR3 has 12 residues. Between the trimmed V and J ends, which lost 4 bases and 3 bases, there was a span of 7 bases. The CDR3 loop reads CASSSRGYEQYF. The CDR3, as DNA: TGTGCCAGCAGCTCCAGGGGCTACGAGCAGTACTTC.

This clone was seen just once. This chain connects TRBV30 to TRBJ2-6; perhaps TRBD2 as D (7 bases). This CDR3 contains 17 residues. V was clipped by 0 bases and J by 0 bases, with 12 bases between them. Germline V lookup: CDR1 GTSNPN, CDR2 SVGIG (reference sequence). The CDR3 nucleotides are TGTGCCTGGAGTGTAGGGGGGGTTAGCTCTGGGGCCAACGTCCTGACTTTC. The encoded protein is CAWSVGGVSSGANVLTF.

This clone has a handful of counts. V gene TRBV6-4 combines with J gene TRBJ2-2, with 8 bases fitting TRBD2. The length of the CDR3 is 15 residues. With 6 bases clipped from V and 3 bases from J, the junction kept 6 bases outside the gene matches. Germline V gives CDR1 MRHNA, CDR2 SNTAGT. Here the CDR3 reads CASSPGLADTGELFF. As DNA, the CDR3 is TGTGCCAGCAGCCCCGGACTAGCCGACACCGGGGAGCTGTTTTTT.

The CDR3 region is CASSFFEGVTYEQYF. The CDR3 region has the DNA TGTGCCAGCAGCTTCTTCGAGGGCGTGACCTACGAGCAGTACTTC. V usage is TRBV13 and J usage is TRBJ2-7, with D possibly being TRBD2 (5 bases). Germline-derived CDR1 and CDR2 are PRHDT and FYEKMQ (reference sequence). V gave up 3 bases and J gave up 2 bases, with 14 bases separating them. This CDR3 has 15 residues. Drawing the rest from reference TRBV13 and TRBJ2-7, the complete variable domain is AAGVIQSPRHLIKEKRETATLKCYPIPRHDTVYWYQQGPGQDPQFLISFYEKMQSDKGSIPDRFSAQQFSDYHSELNMSSLELGDSALYFCASSFFEGVTYEQYFGPGTRLTVT.

The rearrangement uses TRBV9 and TRBJ2-1; 9 bases are shared with TRBD2. Germline CDR1 SGDLS, CDR2 YYNGEE. There are 15 residues in the CDR3. V dropped 4 bases and J dropped 7; count of bases not matched to a gene: 9. CDR3 in DNA: TGTGCCAGCAGCTTTAATAGCGGGAGTGAGAATGAGCAGTTCTTC. It yields the protein CASSFNSGSENEQFF. Supplemented by reference TRBV9 and TRBJ2-1, the full variable domain reads DSGVTQTPKHLITATGQRVTLRCSPRSGDLSVYWYQQSLDQGLQFLIQYYNGEERAKGNILERFSAQQFPDLHSELNLSSLELGDSALYFCASSFNSGSENEQFFGPGTRLTVL.

The J gene is TRBJ2-1, the V gene TRBV4-1; the match to TRBD2 covers 7 bases. The CDR3 contains 14 residues. Germline trimming cut 4 bases from V and 3 bases from J; bases unmatched to any gene: 3. Looked up from germline, CDR1 is MGHRA and CDR2 is YSYEKL. The CDR3 spells CASSLGGGYNEQFF. Written as DNA, the CDR3 is TGCGCCAGCAGCCTTGGCGGGGGCTACAATGAGCAGTTCTTC.

This rearrangement joins TRBV11-3 to TRBJ1-1; the match to TRBD1 covers 7 bases. The CDR3 totals 14 residues. V lost 1 base to trimming and J lost 1 base; unmatched junction nucleotides: 0. Germline V lookup: CDR1 SGHNT, CDR2 YENEEA. The DNA of the CDR3 is TGTGCCAGCAGCTTAGGACAGGGGAACACTGAAGCTTTCTTT. Translation gives CASSLGQGNTEAFF.

The rearrangement joins TRBV6-2 or TRBV6-3 to TRBJ1-2, with D unresolved. The V end lost 0 bases, the J end lost 6 bases, and 5 bases lay between the germline ends. The CDR3 runs to 12 residues. Per germline, CDR1 MNHEY and CDR2 SVGEGT. The chain's CDR3 is CASSYSENGYTF. The DNA for the CDR3 is TGTGCCAGCAGTTACTCGGAGAATGGCTACACCTTC.

The chain employs TRBV7-9 and TRBJ2-1; D remains ambiguous. Trimming stripped 5 bases from V and 12 bases from J, with 8 bases between. There are 10 residues in the CDR3. Germline V gene data show CDR1 as SEHNR and CDR2 as FQNEAQ (reference sequence). The CDR3 sequence is CASSPRGQFF. For the CDR3, the DNA is TGTGCCAGCAGCCCTCGCGGGCAGTTCTTC.

This clone was observed a handful of times. The chain joins TRBV7-2 to TRBJ2-5; 9 bases align to TRBD2. The germline V gene encodes CDR1 SGHTA and CDR2 FQGNSA. Germline trimming cut 1 base from V and 2 bases from J; bases unmatched to any gene: 5. This CDR3 is 16 amino acids long. CDR3 amino acids: CASSLVGRGGQETQYF. The CDR3 nucleotides are TGTGCCAGCAGCTTAGTTGGGCGGGGGGGACAAGAGACCCAGTACTTC.

The chain recombines TRBV29-1 with TRBJ1-1; 10 bases are shared with TRBD1. The junction had 11 bases not matched to a gene; V was cut back by 5 bases and J by 5 bases. Looked up from germline, CDR1 is SQVTM and CDR2 is ANQGSEA. This CDR3 region has 15 residues. CDR3 protein: CSVSGRTGGFTEAFF. For the CDR3, the DNA is TGCAGCGTTTCTGGTCGGACAGGGGGTTTTACTGAAGCTTTCTTT.

The chain couples TRBV28 to TRBJ1-2, with a possible D match to TRBD1 (5 bases). CDR1 MDHEN and CDR2 SYDVKM come from the germline V gene. The V gene lost 6 bases and the J gene lost 8 bases, with 10 bases spanning the gap. The CDR3 has 11 residues. The CDR3, as DNA: TGTGCCAGCAGCTTGACAGAGGGCTACACCTTC. As protein: CASSLTEGYTF.

The chain combines TRBV18 with TRBJ2-2; perhaps TRBD2 as D (5 bases). V gave up 3 bases and J gave up 3 bases, with 11 bases separating them. The CDR3 is 15 amino acids. Germline V gene data show CDR1 as KGHSH and CDR2 as LQKENI. CDR3: CASSPASGHTGELFF. Written as DNA, the CDR3 is TGTGCCAGCTCACCGGCCAGCGGACACACCGGGGAGCTGTTTTTT.

This chain uses TRBV19 with TRBJ2-7, with TRBD1 identical over 7 bases. This CDR3 region has 16 residues. In germline, CDR1 is LNHDA, CDR2 SQIVND (reference sequence). V gave up 5 bases and J gave up 3 bases; unmatched junction bases: 13. The CDR3 nucleotides are TGTGCCAGTAGTGCAACCTGGACAGGAACCTTCTACGAGCAGTACTTC. It is translated as CASSATWTGTFYEQYF.